The 14 T cell receptor beta chains in this list originate from one sample, sequenced in a study of CD8+CD57+ T cells in acquired aplastic anemia. Using genomic DNA as the template, TCR beta VDJ and CDR3 profiling was carried out. MiXCR, applied by TCRdb to the reads, yields one record per CDR3 protein. Among around 430,000 distinct CDR3 sequences, roughly 34% were seen once, and the ten largest hold 0.75% to 0.95%. Patients included in sequencing had previously demonstrated CD8+CD57+ cell expansion by flow cytometry. Sequencing was carried out using sorted CD4+, CD8+, or CD8+CD57+ T cells (not recorded which) from PBMCs. The receptors come from a human donor with aplastic anemia.

This clonotype has a handful of counts. This chain connects TRBV2 to TRBJ1-1; D possibly corresponds to TRBD1 (6 bases). This CDR3 is 14 amino acids long. CDR1 and CDR2 (germline): SNHLY, FYNNEI. V was clipped by 4 bases and J by 6 bases, with 15 bases between them. The DNA for the CDR3 is TGTGCCAGCAGTGCTTCCCCAGGGGACTCTGAAGCTTTCTTT. Protein sequence: CASSASPGDSEAFF.

Remarks on this clonotype: Just one base apart from a much larger clone, this may be a read error. The V and J genes are TRBV15 and TRBJ1-4, with D tentatively TRBD1 (6 bases). V was cut by 1 base and J by 8 bases, with 11 bases left in between. Germline V gives CDR1 LNHNV, CDR2 YYDKDF (reference sequence). CDR3 length: 14 residues. In DNA form, the CDR3 reads TGTGCCACCAGCAGAGGTGGCGGGGGCGAAAAACTGTTTTTT. This codes for CATSRGGGGEKLFF.

The chain recombines TRBV29-1 with TRBJ2-3, with D maybe TRBD1 (5 bases). The V end lost 4 bases, the J end lost 6 bases, and 26 bases lay between the germline ends. The CDR3 extends over 17 amino acids. Germline CDR1 SQVTM, CDR2 ANQGSEA. Here the CDR3 DNA reads TGCAGCGTTGTTCGGGTATGGTCCGAGGACAACCCCGATACGCAGTATTTT. The encoded protein is CSVVRVWSEDNPDTQYF.

DNA of the CDR3: TGCGCCAGCAGCTTGAGTCTAGCCACCGGGGAGCTGTTTTTT. It encodes CASSLSLATGELFF. The V and J genes are TRBV5-1 and TRBJ2-2, with D maybe TRBD2 (5 bases). V gave up 1 base and J gave up 4 bases, with 8 bases separating them. Germline lookup yields CDR1 SGHRS and CDR2 YFSETQ. CDR3 size: 14 residues.

This clonotype was counted many times. The rearrangement joins TRBV7-2 to TRBJ1-2, with 10 bases that match TRBD1. Germline CDR1 is SGHTA and CDR2 is FQGNSA. V trimming: 8 bases; J trimming: 3 bases; junction bases outside the gene matches: 12. CDR3 size: 16 residues. CDR3 bases: TGTGCCAGCCGACCCTACCCCGGGACAGGGGACTATGGCTACACCTTC. Amino acid sequence: CASRPYPGTGDYGYTF.

The chain links TRBV5-1 to TRBJ1-1, with D perhaps matching TRBD1 (5 bases). The CDR3 is made up of 15 amino acids. Germline V gene lookup returns CDR1 SGHRS and CDR2 YFSETQ. V lost 0 bases, J lost 4 bases, and 13 bases lay in between. CDR3 in amino acids: CASSLDRGISTEAFF. CDR3 coding DNA: TGCGCCAGCAGCTTGGATCGGGGGATAAGCACTGAAGCTTTCTTT.

This clonotype was picked up a small number of times. The chain carries TRBV6-1 and TRBJ2-7; D is undetermined. The CDR3 is 11 amino acids. V lost 8 bases and J lost 5, with 10 bases in between. CDR1 and CDR2 from the germline V gene are MNHNS and SASEGT. The CDR3 is CASRLGHEQYF. CDR3 DNA: TGTGCCAGCCGGTTAGGTCACGAGCAGTACTTC.

The gene calls are TRBV5-1 and TRBJ1-2, with D perhaps matching TRBD1 (6 bases). From germline, CDR1 is SGHRS and CDR2 YFSETQ. This CDR3 comprises 11 residues. CDR3 sequence (DNA): TGCTCAACGGGGGCGACCTATGGCTACACCTTC. It yields the protein CSTGATYGYTF.

For this clonotype: A read error is possible here, since a much larger clone lies one base away. The chain employs TRBV20-1 and TRBJ2-7, with D perhaps TRBD1 or TRBD2 (5 bases each). Germline V gives CDR1 DFQATT, CDR2 SNEGSKA (reference sequence). The CDR3 sequence is 12 residues long. The CDR3 DNA reads TGCAGTGTCTCGGGACGAATCTACGGGCAGTACTTC. This translates into CSVSGRIYGQYF.

This clonotype was seen once. One base away lies a much larger clone, so this may be a sequencing read error. This chain joins TRBV20-1 and TRBJ2-7, with 7 nucleotides matching TRBD1. The germline gives CDR1 DFQATT, CDR2 SNEGSKA (reference sequence). The CDR3 contains 13 residues. The CDR3 sequence is CSAGRDSSYGQYF. CDR3 DNA sequence: TGCAGTGCCGGCCGGGACAGCTCCTACGGGCAGTACTTC.

There are many counts of this clonotype. V gene TRBV7-3 combines with J gene TRBJ1-6; weak D call: TRBD1 (5 bases). V was shortened by 2 bases and J by 7 bases, with 12 bases between the two germline ends. Per germline, CDR1 SGHTA and CDR2 FQGTGA. The CDR3 covers 15 residues. CDR3 DNA: TGTGCCAGCAGCTTATTCGACAGTTTAAATTCACCCCTCCACTTT. Translating gives CASSLFDSLNSPLHF.

The sample holds many counts of this clonotype. J is TRBJ1-2 and V is TRBV10-3; 10 bases line up with TRBD1. The germline V gene encodes CDR1 ENHRY and CDR2 SYGVKD. V lost 6 bases and J lost 2; bases outside the gene matches: 3. This CDR3 is 14 amino acids long. The CDR3 nucleotides read TGTGCCATCAGGCCGGGACAGGGGAACTATGGCTACACCTTC. It encodes CAIRPGQGNYGYTF.

This clonotype was found many times. The chain links TRBV2 to TRBJ1-1; TRBD1 is a possible D gene (6 bases). The CDR3 runs to 14 residues. Trimming shortened V by 6 bases and J by 3 bases, and 14 bases separated the two germline ends. Germline CDR1 reads SNHLY; CDR2 reads FYNNEI. The DNA for the CDR3 is TGTGCCAGCAGATACATCACAGGGCACACTGAAGCTTTCTTT. It codes for CASRYITGHTEAFF.

The chain uses TRBV20-1 and TRBJ1-4; 9 nucleotides line up with TRBD1. CDR1 is DFQATT, CDR2 SNEGSKA, per germline (reference sequence). V lost 2 bases and J lost 6; bases outside the gene matches: 16. The CDR3 covers 18 residues. CDR3 in amino acids: CSARLFLSGTGSHEKLFF. DNA of the CDR3: TGCAGTGCTAGACTGTTCTTGAGTGGGACAGGGTCACATGAAAAACTGTTTTTT.